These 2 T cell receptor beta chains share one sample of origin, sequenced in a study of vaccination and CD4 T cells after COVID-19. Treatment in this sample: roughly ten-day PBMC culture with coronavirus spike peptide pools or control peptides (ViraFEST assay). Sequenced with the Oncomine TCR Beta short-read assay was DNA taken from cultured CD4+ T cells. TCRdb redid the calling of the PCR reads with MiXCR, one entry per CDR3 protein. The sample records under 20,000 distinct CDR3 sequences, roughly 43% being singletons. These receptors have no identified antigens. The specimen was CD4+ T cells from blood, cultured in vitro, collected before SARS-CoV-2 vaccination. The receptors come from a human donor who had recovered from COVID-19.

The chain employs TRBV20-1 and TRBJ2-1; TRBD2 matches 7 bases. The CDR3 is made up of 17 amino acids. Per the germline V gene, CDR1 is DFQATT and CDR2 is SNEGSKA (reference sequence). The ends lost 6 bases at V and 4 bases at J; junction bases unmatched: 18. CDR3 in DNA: TGCAGTGCCACTTCGACTGGGGGAGGGCCGTCTTACAATGAGCAGTTCTTC. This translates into CSATSTGGGPSYNEQFF.

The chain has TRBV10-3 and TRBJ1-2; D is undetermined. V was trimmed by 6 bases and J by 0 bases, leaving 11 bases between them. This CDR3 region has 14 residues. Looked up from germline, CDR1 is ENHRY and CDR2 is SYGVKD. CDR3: CAIRSGTANYGYTF. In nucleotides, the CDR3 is TGTGCCATCAGATCGGGCACCGCTAACTATGGCTACACCTTC.